This T cell receptor (beta chain) originates from a study of blood T cells in healthy people across ages (dated by TCRdb to about 2015). Describing the broader study: In model experiments, template switching captured roughly one uniquely barcoded TCR beta cDNA molecule for every two T cells. The study measured age-related changes in TCR beta repertoire diversity using deep sequencing normalized with unique cDNA molecular identifiers. Four age groups were formed from the donors: young (average 16 years), middle-aged (more than 35), aged (62) and long-lived (roughly 88). To avoid experimental bias, donors of different ages were randomly spread across the sequencing lanes. The study analyzed two additional independent replicas of 1 million unique cDNA reads from the same blood draw for two donors, one aged 18 to 30 and one aged 80 or older. On the study overall, not on this receptor specifically: Conclusive comparison of naive and antigen-experienced compartments was prevented by the profiling of bulk unsorted PBMCs. Compared with the aged group, the long-lived group had more naive CD4+ T cells, fewer expanded clones and increased TCR diversity, suggesting age selection. As age increased, observed TCR beta diversity per million T cells dropped in a roughly linear way, and a significant reduction was already evident by age 40. A strong correlation was found between observed TCR beta diversity and the percentage of naive T cells measured by flow cytometry. Estimates of total diversity based on one million sequenced T cells were considered lower bounds and underestimates. Because the CMV infection status of the donors was unknown, age-related changes in expanded clonotypes may potentially have been confounded.

Its CDR3 holds 16 amino acids, cysteine through phenylalanine. This entry keeps only the CDR3 DNA: 48 bases, framed from base 1. CDR1 and CDR2, looked up from the germline V gene, are LGHNT and FRNRAP. A distance of 16 bases separates the germline ends of V and J, which lose 4 bases and 2 bases respectively. The roughly 38 donors, aged about 6 to 100 years, were systemically healthy Caucasian individuals from Russia. Each donor gave about 10 milliliters of peripheral blood, drawn into EDTA-treated Vacutainer tubes. Ficoll-Paque density-gradient centrifugation was used to isolate PBMCs, with at least 6.5 million obtained per sample. Trizol reagent was used to extract total RNA from PBMCs, with at least 6 micrograms per sample. For every donor, flow cytometry on a PBMC aliquot measured the percentage of naive CD45RAhigh/CD27high T cells. Details on this clonotype: The specificity of this receptor is unknown. The record has no base qualities; no much larger clone is one base away.

Library creation used 5' RACE. Sequencing was carried out with an Illumina HiSeq 2500. A second PCR of roughly 6 to 11 cycles was run with a J-beta primer mix and a sample-barcoded 5' primer. A template-switch 5' adaptor carrying 12 random nucleotides introduced a unique molecular identifier onto each TCR beta cDNA molecule. At least 2.5 million CDR3-containing paired-end reads were obtained from each sample. First-strand cDNA synthesis was performed from all RNA using the Mint cDNA synthesis kit, with priming by a TRBC-specific oligonucleotide. Following uracil-DNA glycosylase treatment, a first 18-cycle PCR with universal primers M1SS and BC2_uni_R was performed on all cDNA. The published analysis was carried out like this. For normalization, 1 million high-quality reads, each with a distinct molecular identifier, were randomly selected from each sample. Reads sharing molecular identifiers were discarded rather than binned into consensus sequences. MiTCR, run with a Q25 quality threshold and the strictest error-elimination algorithm, handled CDR3 identification, clonotype clustering and error correction. A nonparametric unseen species model with Euler transformation was used to estimate a lower bound on total TCR beta diversity. The public reads were quality trimmed at Q25 with fastp and then assembled into clones with MiXCR by TCRdb, keeping productive beta chains. Rows are combined by CDR3 protein, so each entry shows the most common genes and DNA. These V and J calls originate from TCRdb's pipeline instead of the authors' own analysis. Recorded for this sample are approximately 800,000 distinct CDR3 sequences; roughly 56% of them occurred a single time. The ten top clones hold under 30% of the sample.

The source material was blood. The receptor was derived from a man aged 35 to 55 in good health. The sequence joins TRBV12-5 to TRBJ2-3; the D gene is possibly TRBD1 or TRBD2, with 6 bases matching each. The nucleotide sequence is given as TGTGCTAGTGGTTCGGGCCAAGGGGGGAACACAGATACGCAGTATTTT. It translates to CASGSGQGGNTDTQYF.